The 25 T cell receptor beta chains in this list originate from one sample, sequenced in a study of CD8 T cells in Susac syndrome. With random hexamers, reverse transcription was performed on about 0.5 to 1 ug of RNA. TCRdb re-called the immunoSEQ multiplex PCR reads with MiXCR, one entry per CDR3 protein. The table records 150,000 to 200,000 distinct CDR3 sequences, just under 95% of them present only once. The material sequenced was CD4+ T cells from PBMCs. All receptors derive from a human donor in good health.

The chain employs TRBV2 and TRBJ2-7; 8 bases are shared with TRBD2. After removal of 5 bases from V and 6 bases from J, the junction contained 12 bases not matched to a gene. CDR1 SNHLY and CDR2 FYNNEI come from the germline V gene. The CDR3 is made up of 15 amino acids. CDR3 residues: CASSPLTSEGGEQYF. Here the CDR3 DNA reads TGTGCCAGCAGTCCCCTGACTAGCGAGGGCGGCGAGCAGTACTTC.

The chain recombines TRBV20-1 with TRBJ2-7, with D perhaps matching TRBD2 (6 bases). The CDR3 is 15 amino acids. The germline V gene encodes CDR1 DFQATT and CDR2 SNEGSKA (reference sequence). Trimming took off 6 bases at V and 4 bases at J, with 22 bases between the two ends. In DNA, the CDR3 is TGCAGTGCCCCCTCGCCCTCGGGACTCAGATACGAGCAGTACTTC. It translates to CSAPSPSGLRYEQYF.

The CDR3 region is CASSQDSAPGPAGYGYTF. As DNA, the CDR3 is TGCGCCAGCAGCCAAGATTCAGCTCCGGGACCAGCGGGCTATGGCTACACCTTC. The chain carries TRBV4-1 and TRBJ1-2; D is possibly TRBD1 (5 bases). Per germline, CDR1 MGHRA and CDR2 YSYEKL. The CDR3 totals 18 residues. The ends were cut back, 0 bases at V and 4 bases at J, with 21 bases in the middle.

The gene calls are TRBV14 and TRBJ2-6; D remains ambiguous. The V end lost 7 bases, the J end lost 2 bases, and 12 bases lay between the germline ends. CDR3 length: 15 amino acids. Germline-derived CDR1 and CDR2 are SGHDN and FVKESK. CDR3 amino acids: CASTPVGTGANVLTF. The CDR3 coding sequence is TGTGCCAGCACCCCGGTAGGGACTGGGGCCAACGTCCTGACTTTC.

The J gene is TRBJ2-7, the V gene TRBV12-3 or TRBV12-4; no firm D call. Trimming pared 6 bases from V and 4 bases from J, leaving 10 bases between. The CDR3 sequence is 12 residues long. The CDR3 protein is CASSRLVYEQYF. Here the CDR3 DNA reads TGTGCCAGCAGCAGACTGGTGTACGAGCAGTACTTC.

The chain has TRBV29-1 and TRBJ2-7; no clear D gene. Deletions cut 4 bases from V and 3 bases from J, with 10 bases between. There are 12 residues in the CDR3. Germline V gene lookup returns CDR1 SQVTM and CDR2 ANQGSEA. The CDR3 protein is CSVGRTHYEQYF. DNA for the CDR3: TGCAGCGTTGGAAGGACCCACTACGAGCAGTACTTC.

The count of this clonotype is one. The chain employs TRBV15 and TRBJ2-7; the D gene is possibly TRBD1 (6 bases). CDR1 is LNHNV, CDR2 YYDKDF, per germline (reference sequence). The length of the CDR3 is 16 residues. With 3 bases removed from V and 2 bases from J, the gap between germline ends came to 17 bases. CDR3 residues: CATSSWDKNIAYEQYF. The DNA of the CDR3 is TGTGCCACCAGCAGCTGGGACAAAAACATAGCCTACGAGCAGTACTTC.

This sequence joins TRBV9 and TRBJ2-5; tentatively, D is TRBD2 (7 bases). V lost 2 bases and J 5 bases, leaving 16 bases between the germline ends. Germline V lookup: CDR1 SGDLS, CDR2 YYNGEE. The CDR3 runs to 15 residues. The CDR3, as DNA: TGTGCCAGCAGCGTTGGGGGGGCTAAGTCTGAGACCCAGTACTTC. Its protein is CASSVGGAKSETQYF.

The chain has TRBV20-1 and TRBJ2-2; D remains unclear. Germline CDR1 DFQATT, CDR2 SNEGSKA (reference sequence). The CDR3 is 15 amino acids. V lost 1 base and J lost 1, with 10 bases in between. Here the CDR3 reads CSARGGWQNTGELFF. CDR3 nucleotides: TGCAGTGCTAGAGGAGGTTGGCAGAACACCGGGGAGCTGTTTTTT.

This chain connects TRBV6-5 to TRBJ2-5; weak D call: TRBD1 (6 bases). Germline-derived CDR1 and CDR2 are MNHEY and SVGAGI. The CDR3 sequence is 16 residues long. The germline V and J ends were trimmed by 4 bases and 0 bases, with 15 bases remaining between them. The CDR3 protein is CASSSGDTSYQETQYF. In DNA form, the CDR3 reads TGTGCCAGCAGTTCCGGGGACACTTCGTACCAAGAGACCCAGTACTTC.

The V call is TRBV12-3 or TRBV12-4, the J call TRBJ2-7; D not certain. V lost 5 bases and J 4 bases, leaving 15 bases between the germline ends. This CDR3 region has 14 residues. CDR3 coding DNA: TGTGCCAGCAGTATTCTAGAAGGCGGTTACGAGCAGTACTTC. Protein sequence: CASSILEGGYEQYF.

This rearrangement joins TRBV5-1 to TRBJ2-1; TRBD2 might be the D (6 bases). The V end was cut by 4 bases, the J end by 5 bases, with 19 bases between. Germline V gene data show CDR1 as SGHRS and CDR2 as YFSETQ. The CDR3 sequence is 16 residues long. CDR3 coding DNA: TGCGCCAGCAGCCCCTCGGAATCGCGGGGAAACAATGAGCAGTTCTTC. This encodes CASSPSESRGNNEQFF.

This chain joins TRBV29-1 and TRBJ1-1; D is ambiguous. The CDR3 loop spans 12 amino acids. Germline assignment: CDR1 SQVTM and CDR2 ANQGSEA. Trimming took off 1 base at V and 3 bases at J, with 6 bases between the two ends. The CDR3 nucleotides read TGCAGCGTTGAAGCTGCGTACACTGAAGCTTTCTTT. This translates into CSVEAAYTEAFF.

The V gene is TRBV20-1, the J gene TRBJ2-1, with D possibly being TRBD2 (6 bases). Germline V gives CDR1 DFQATT, CDR2 SNEGSKA (reference sequence). The germline V and J ends were trimmed by 3 bases and 5 bases, with 8 bases remaining between them. The CDR3 is 12 residues long. The CDR3 loop is CSARGGHNEQFF. For the CDR3, the DNA is TGCAGTGCTAGGGGAGGTCACAATGAGCAGTTCTTC.

This clonotype was found once. The rearrangement joins TRBV11-2 to TRBJ2-7, with 14 positions matching TRBD2. After removal of 4 bases from V and 4 bases from J, the junction contained 3 bases not matched to a gene. Germline V lookup: CDR1 SGHAT, CDR2 FQNNGV. The CDR3 sequence is 15 residues long. The CDR3 spells CASSWGTSGGYEQYF. Here the CDR3 DNA reads TGTGCCAGCAGCTGGGGGACTAGCGGGGGTTACGAGCAGTACTTC.

V gene TRBV12-3 or TRBV12-4 combines with J gene TRBJ1-5; D unresolved. With 3 bases removed from V and 2 bases from J, the gap between germline ends came to 14 bases. CDR3 length: 16 amino acids. This CDR3 reads CASSFPSWVGNQPQHF. CDR3 in DNA: TGTGCCAGCAGTTTTCCTTCCTGGGTCGGCAATCAGCCCCAGCATTTT.

The rearrangement links TRBV7-2 to TRBJ1-1; a weak D match, TRBD1 (6 bases). This CDR3 has 15 residues. V lost 1 base and J 1 base, leaving 10 bases between the germline ends. CDR1 is SGHTA and CDR2 is FQGNSA in the germline V gene. The CDR3 spells CASSLVRGQNTEAFF. The CDR3, as DNA: TGTGCCAGCAGCTTAGTTCGGGGGCAGAACACTGAAGCTTTCTTT.

The chain combines TRBV12-3 or TRBV12-4 with TRBJ2-7; D call uncertain. The CDR3 contains 12 residues. Trimming removed 5 bases at V and 7 bases at J, with 12 bases between. The CDR3 region is CASSPRPGEQYF. Here the CDR3 DNA reads TGTGCCAGCAGTCCCCGTCCCGGGGAGCAGTACTTC.

The chain recombines TRBV7-2 with TRBJ2-1; D is perhaps TRBD1 (6 bases). The CDR3 contains 13 residues. The germline V gene has CDR1 SGHTA and CDR2 FQGNSA. The V end lost 5 bases, the J end lost 7 bases, and 12 bases lay between the germline ends. The CDR3 nucleotides read TGTGCCAGCAGCGGATACAGGGAGAATGAGCAGTTCTTC. Residues: CASSGYRENEQFF.

The rearrangement uses TRBV29-1 and TRBJ2-1; D gene uncertain. V lost 7 bases to trimming and J lost 0 bases, with 10 bases between them. Per the germline V gene, CDR1 is SQVTM and CDR2 is ANQGSEA. This CDR3 region has 13 residues. CDR3 amino acids: CSAEPSSYNEQFF. DNA of the CDR3: TGCAGCGCCGAACCGAGCTCCTACAATGAGCAGTTCTTC.

This sequence joins TRBV20-1 and TRBJ1-3; 7 positions agree with TRBD1. Germline V gene data show CDR1 as DFQATT and CDR2 as SNEGSKA (reference sequence). V gave up 0 bases and J gave up 1 base; unmatched junction bases: 6. This CDR3 is built from 16 residues. Here the CDR3 DNA reads TGCAGTGCTAGAGATGTAAGGGACAGATCTGGAAACACCATATATTTT. Protein: CSARDVRDRSGNTIYF.

This sequence joins TRBV15 and TRBJ1-5; the match to TRBD1 covers 8 bases. CDR1 and CDR2 from the germline V gene are LNHNV and YYDKDF (reference sequence). J gave up 4 bases and V 5 bases, and 7 bases lay outside the gene matches. The CDR3 is made up of 15 amino acids. CDR3 in amino acids: CATSEYRGGNQPQHF. The CDR3 DNA is TGTGCCACCAGCGAATACAGGGGGGGAAATCAGCCCCAGCATTTT.

The rearrangement joins TRBV30 to TRBJ2-5, with a tentative D call TRBD1 (5 bases). Trimming left V 2 bases short and J 6 bases short, with 10 bases between. The CDR3 is 12 amino acids. From germline, CDR1 is GTSNPN and CDR2 SVGIG (reference sequence). The CDR3 loop reads CAWSQGQKTQYF. CDR3 bases: TGTGCCTGGAGTCAGGGCCAGAAGACCCAGTACTTC.

The rearrangement joins TRBV29-1 to TRBJ2-1; no definite D call. This CDR3 contains 12 residues. Trimming shortened V by 7 bases and J by 10 bases, and 17 bases separated the two germline ends. CDR1 is SQVTM and CDR2 is ANQGSEA in the germline V gene. This CDR3 is CSAQTGPEEQFF. CDR3 sequence (DNA): TGCAGCGCCCAGACCGGCCCTGAAGAGCAGTTCTTC.

The chain uses TRBV29-1 and TRBJ1-5; possibly TRBD1 for D (5 bases). The CDR3 totals 13 residues. CDR1 is SQVTM and CDR2 is ANQGSEA in the germline V gene. Trimming cost V 1 base and J 8 bases, with 12 bases left between them. The CDR3: CSVEAGGKEPQHF. The CDR3 bases are TGCAGCGTTGAAGCTGGGGGTAAGGAGCCCCAGCATTTT.